Listed below are T cell receptor beta chains from one sample, sequenced in a study of T-cell reconstitution after alpha-beta-depleted transplantation in children. TCRdb reprocessed the PCR reads with MiXCR, giving one entry per CDR3 protein. Among about 540,000 distinct CDR3 sequences listed, approximately 20% were seen once. The sequencing here drew on PBMCs from the stem cell graft donor, taken from the stem cell graft. The receptors shown here come from a human donor who donated a stem cell graft to a child with acute lymphoblastic leukemia. CDR3s include the opening cysteine and the closing phenylalanine or tryptophan. The order of the fields is V gene, clone size, D gene, J gene, CDR3 protein, CDR3 DNA. D genes are given only for firm matches. Only part of the rows carry a size: once, few, many, or a class if the clone is expanded.

TRBV10-3	few	TRBD2	TRBJ2-7	CAISESGAGPDYEQYF	TGTGCCATCAGTGAGTCAGGAGCGGGACCAGACTACGAGCAGTACTTC
TRBV5-6	.	.	TRBJ2-1	CASSLPTWDSSWGEQFF	TGTGCCAGCAGCCTACCGACATGGGACTCATCCTGGGGTGAGCAGTTCTTC
TRBV25-1	.	TRBD1	TRBJ2-2	CASSTRDRVSLGGELFF	TGTGCCAGCAGTACCCGGGACAGGGTTTCTCTCGGCGGGGAGCTGTTTTTT
TRBV7-4	.	.	TRBJ2-1	CASSLVGGLGSNEQFF	TGTGCCAGCAGCTTAGTGGGGGGCCTCGGGTCCAATGAGCAGTTCTTC
TRBV25-1	many	.	TRBJ1-1	CASSLTQGSHTEAFF	TGTGCCAGCAGTTTGACTCAGGGTTCCCACACTGAAGCTTTCTTT
TRBV10-1	few	.	TRBJ2-1	CASSAVDYTYNEQFF	TGCGCCAGCAGTGCGGTGGACTATACCTACAATGAGCAGTTCTTC
TRBV24-1	few	.	TRBJ2-1	CATGGHYNEQFF	TGTGCCACAGGAGGACACTACAATGAGCAGTTCTTC
TRBV25-1	few	.	TRBJ2-5	CASGSQEYQETQYF	TGTGCCAGCGGCTCGCAGGAGTACCAAGAGACCCAGTACTTC
TRBV29-1	.	.	TRBJ2-7	CSARSKADEQYF	TGCAGCGCCAGGAGTAAAGCCGACGAGCAGTACTTC
TRBV4-2	once	.	TRBJ2-5	CASSSGQLRGETQYF	TGTGCCAGCAGCTCCGGACAGCTCCGCGGAGAGACCCAGTACTTC
TRBV11-2	.	.	TRBJ1-5	CASSPDSGASQHF	TGTGCCAGCAGCCCAGACTCGGGGGCCTCCCAGCATTTT
TRBV15	.	TRBD2	TRBJ2-5	CATSRVASGVQYF	TGTGCCACCAGCAGAGTGGCTAGCGGGGTCCAGTACTTC
TRBV18	.	TRBD1	TRBJ2-5	CASSLNRGQETQYF	TGTGCCAGCTCACTAAACAGGGGGCAAGAGACCCAGTACTTC
TRBV15	.	.	TRBJ2-7	CATSSGSIGYEQYF	TGTGCCACCAGCAGCGGGAGTATCGGCTACGAGCAGTACTTC
TRBV12-3/TRBV12-4	.	TRBD1	TRBJ1-5	CASSLLGQGNQPQHF	TGTGCCAGCAGTCTCCTCGGACAGGGCAATCAGCCCCAGCATTTT
TRBV20-1	.	TRBD2	TRBJ2-3	CSARYPGRSNQPQYF	TGCAGTGCTAGATATCCCGGGAGGAGCAATCAGCCCCAGTATTTT
TRBV12-3/TRBV12-4	many	.	TRBJ2-1	CASSFMGEQFF	TGTGCCAGCAGTTTTATGGGTGAGCAGTTCTTC
TRBV29-1	few	.	TRBJ2-1	CSVSRIRDHNEQFF	TGCAGCGTTTCCAGAATCCGGGATCACAATGAGCAGTTCTTC
TRBV12-3/TRBV12-4	.	.	TRBJ2-5	CASGWTHLQETQYF	TGTGCCAGCGGTTGGACTCACCTCCAAGAGACCCAGTACTTC
TRBV5-1	.	.	TRBJ2-6	CASSFLTGPSGANVLTF	TGCGCCAGCAGCTTCCTGACAGGCCCCTCTGGGGCCAACGTCCTGACTTTC
TRBV7-2	.	.	TRBJ2-1	CASSLKVLGQQFF	TGTGCCAGCAGCTTAAAGGTCTTGGGACAACAGTTCTTC
TRBV5-1	.	.	TRBJ2-1	CASSPGSGFPYNEQFF	TGCGCCAGCAGCCCCGGCTCGGGGTTTCCCTACAATGAGCAGTTCTTC
TRBV11-1	few	.	TRBJ1-1	CASSLAWGTLNTEAFF	TGTGCCAGCAGCTTAGCGTGGGGTACCTTGAACACTGAAGCTTTCTTT
TRBV12-3/TRBV12-4	.	TRBD1	TRBJ1-2	CASSLATGAGYTF	TGTGCCAGCAGTTTAGCGACAGGGGCGGGCTACACCTTC
TRBV5-1	once	TRBD2	TRBJ2-7	CASSPHTSGVGYEQYF	TGCGCCAGCAGCCCCCACACTAGCGGGGTAGGATACGAGCAGTACTTC
TRBV6-5	few	.	TRBJ2-5	CASSYSGSRSGETQYF	TGTGCCAGCAGTTACTCCGGGTCTAGGAGCGGAGAGACCCAGTACTTC
TRBV30	.	.	TRBJ2-3	CAVTPGTSTDTQYF	TGTGCCGTCACGCCAGGGACTAGCACAGATACGCAGTATTTT
TRBV20-1	.	TRBD2	TRBJ2-3	CCAPLSRTSGTDTQYF	TGCTGTGCTCCACTAAGCCGCACTAGCGGAACAGATACGCAGTATTTT
TRBV5-1	.	.	TRBJ2-7	CASSLFPGFDEQYF	TGCGCCAGCAGCTTGTTTCCGGGGTTCGACGAGCAGTACTTC
TRBV20-1	few	.	TRBJ1-5	CSARADRLYQPQHF	TGCAGTGCTAGGGCAGACAGGTTGTATCAGCCCCAGCATTTT
TRBV27	.	.	TRBJ2-7	CASSLIPPTYEQYF	TGTGCCAGCAGTTTAATCCCCCCTACCTACGAGCAGTACTTC
TRBV5-1	.	.	TRBJ1-3	CASSGGHSVSGNTIYF	TGCGCCAGCAGCGGGGGACATTCCGTCTCTGGAAACACCATATATTTT
TRBV6-1	.	.	TRBJ2-7	CASSGTGFSYEQYF	TGTGCCAGCAGTGGAACGGGGTTCTCCTACGAGCAGTACTTC
TRBV3-1	.	.	TRBJ2-3	CASSHENTDTQYF	TGTGCCAGCAGCCACGAGAACACAGATACGCAGTATTTT
TRBV6-6	.	.	TRBJ1-3	CATRQGERNTIYF	TGTGCCACTCGGCAGGGTGAACGAAACACCATATATTTT
TRBV20-1	.	TRBD1	TRBJ2-1	CSAWDSLSF	TGCAGTGCTTGGGACAGTCTATCCTTC
TRBV5-1	few	.	TRBJ2-3	CASSKQAALATDTQYF	TGCGCCAGCAGCAAGCAAGCAGCCCTGGCGACAGATACGCAGTATTTT
TRBV2	few	.	TRBJ1-1	CASSDKTGRRTEAFF	TGTGCCAGCAGTGACAAGACTGGACGGAGGACTGAAGCTTTCTTT
TRBV7-3	few	.	TRBJ1-1	CASSREAMNTEAFF	TGTGCCAGCAGCAGGGAGGCCATGAACACTGAAGCTTTCTTT
TRBV19	few	.	TRBJ2-2	CASSIRAGVGELFF	TGTGCCAGTAGTATCCGAGCAGGGGTCGGGGAGCTGTTTTTT
TRBV12-3/TRBV12-4	.	.	TRBJ1-3	CASSLEWEVGNTIYF	TGTGCCAGCAGTTTAGAATGGGAAGTTGGAAACACCATATATTTT
TRBV5-1	.	TRBD1	TRBJ1-1	CASSLVSRSQGATEAFF	TGCGCCAGCAGCTTGGTTTCTAGGTCCCAGGGGGCCACTGAAGCTTTCTTT
TRBV7-4	few	TRBD1	TRBJ1-3	CASSFFCWARGLDGNTIYF	TGTGCCAGCAGCTTTTTTTGTTGGGCGAGGGGGCTTGATGGAAACACCATATATTTT
TRBV29-1	few	.	TRBJ2-7	CSIRDLAYEQYF	TGCAGCATTCGAGACCTAGCCTACGAGCAGTACTTC
TRBV10-3	.	.	TRBJ2-3	CAMEDGNTDTQYF	TGTGCCATGGAGGACGGGAACACAGATACGCAGTATTTT
TRBV6-1	few	.	TRBJ2-7	CASSERVFLTDF	TGTGCCAGCAGTGAGAGGGTCTTCCTCACGGACTTC
TRBV6-5	.	.	TRBJ2-7	CASSYSTRTYEQYF	TGTGCCAGCAGTTACTCGACGAGGACCTACGAGCAGTACTTC
TRBV4-2	.	.	TRBJ2-1	CASSLLLGNEQFF	TGTGCCAGCAGCCTCCTCCTAGGAAATGAGCAGTTCTTC
TRBV10-3	.	TRBD1	TRBJ1-1	CAISERAGQGATEAFF	TGTGCCATCAGTGAAAGAGCCGGACAGGGGGCGACTGAAGCTTTCTTT
TRBV7-3	.	.	TRBJ2-1	CASSLHGSLANEQFF	TGTGCCAGCAGCTTACACGGGAGTTTGGCCAATGAGCAGTTCTTC
TRBV5-1	.	TRBD1	TRBJ1-5	CASSLGGTVNQPQHF	TGCGCCAGCAGCTTGGGGGGGACAGTGAATCAGCCCCAGCATTTT
TRBV7-2	.	TRBD1	TRBJ1-3	CASSSGTAASGNTIYF	TGTGCCAGCAGCTCCGGGACAGCCGCCTCTGGAAACACCATATATTTT
TRBV2	few	.	TRBJ1-2	CASSESGGYGYTF	TGTGCCAGCAGTGAATCAGGAGGGTATGGCTACACCTTC
TRBV20-1	.	TRBD1	TRBJ1-5	CSARASRGPSSNQPQHF	TGCAGTGCTAGAGCGAGCAGGGGGCCCTCTAGCAATCAGCCCCAGCATTTT
TRBV7-7	.	.	TRBJ1-2	CASSYPMGKWHYGYTF	TGTGCCAGCAGCTACCCCATGGGAAAGTGGCACTATGGCTACACCTTC